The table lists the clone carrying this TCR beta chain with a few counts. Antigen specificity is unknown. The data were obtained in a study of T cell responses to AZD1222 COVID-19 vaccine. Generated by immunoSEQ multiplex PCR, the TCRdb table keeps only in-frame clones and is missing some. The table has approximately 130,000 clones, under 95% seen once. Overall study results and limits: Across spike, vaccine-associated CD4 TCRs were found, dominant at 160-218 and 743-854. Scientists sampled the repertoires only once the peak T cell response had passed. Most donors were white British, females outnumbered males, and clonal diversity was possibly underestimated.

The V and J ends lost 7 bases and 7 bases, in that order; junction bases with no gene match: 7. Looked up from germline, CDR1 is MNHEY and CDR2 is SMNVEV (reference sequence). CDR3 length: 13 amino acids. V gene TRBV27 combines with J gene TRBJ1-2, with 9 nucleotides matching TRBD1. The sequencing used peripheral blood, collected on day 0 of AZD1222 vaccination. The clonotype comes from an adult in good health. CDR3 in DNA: TGTGCCAGCACCGCCACAGGGGGCGGTGGCTACACCTTC. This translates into CASTATGGGGYTF.